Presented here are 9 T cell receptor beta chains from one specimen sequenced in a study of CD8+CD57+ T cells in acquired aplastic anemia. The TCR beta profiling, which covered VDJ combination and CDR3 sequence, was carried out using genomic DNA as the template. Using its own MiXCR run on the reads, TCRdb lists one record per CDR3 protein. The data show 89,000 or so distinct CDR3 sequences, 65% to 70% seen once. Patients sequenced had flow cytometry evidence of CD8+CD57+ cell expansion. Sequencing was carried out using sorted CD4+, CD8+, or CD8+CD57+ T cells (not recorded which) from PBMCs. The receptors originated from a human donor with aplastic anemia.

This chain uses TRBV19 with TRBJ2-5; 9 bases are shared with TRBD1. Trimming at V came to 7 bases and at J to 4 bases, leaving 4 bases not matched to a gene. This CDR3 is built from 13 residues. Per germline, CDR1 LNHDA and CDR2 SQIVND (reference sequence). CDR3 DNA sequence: TGTGCCAGTAACAGGGGGCGCGGAGAGACCCAGTACTTC. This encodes CASNRGRGETQYF.

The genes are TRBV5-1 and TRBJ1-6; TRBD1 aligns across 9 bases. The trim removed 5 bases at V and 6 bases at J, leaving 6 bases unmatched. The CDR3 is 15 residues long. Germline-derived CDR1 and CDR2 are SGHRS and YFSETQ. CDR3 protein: CASRLETGGNSPLHF. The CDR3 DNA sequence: TGCGCCAGCAGACTCGAGACAGGGGGTAATTCACCCCTCCACTTT.

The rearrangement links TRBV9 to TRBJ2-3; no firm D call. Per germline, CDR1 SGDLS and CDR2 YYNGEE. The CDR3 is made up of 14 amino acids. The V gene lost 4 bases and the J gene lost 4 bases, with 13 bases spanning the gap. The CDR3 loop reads CASSRLQTSDTQYF. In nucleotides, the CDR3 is TGTGCCAGCAGCCGCCTTCAGACCTCAGATACGCAGTATTTT.

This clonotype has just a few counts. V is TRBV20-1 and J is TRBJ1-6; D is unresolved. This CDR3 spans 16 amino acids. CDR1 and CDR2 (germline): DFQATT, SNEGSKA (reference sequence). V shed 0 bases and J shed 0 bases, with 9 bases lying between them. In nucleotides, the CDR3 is TGCAGTGCTAGAGATGGGTTAAGCTCCTATAATTCACCCCTCCACTTT. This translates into CSARDGLSSYNSPLHF.

The CDR3 DNA is TGCAGTGCTTACGGACAGGGGAAAGGGTCACCCCTCCACTTT. As protein: CSAYGQGKGSPLHF. V usage is TRBV20-1 and J usage is TRBJ1-6, with 9 positions matching TRBD1. The ends lost 5 bases at V and 10 bases at J; junction bases unmatched: 9. Germline CDR1 is DFQATT and CDR2 is SNEGSKA (reference sequence). The CDR3 is 14 amino acids.

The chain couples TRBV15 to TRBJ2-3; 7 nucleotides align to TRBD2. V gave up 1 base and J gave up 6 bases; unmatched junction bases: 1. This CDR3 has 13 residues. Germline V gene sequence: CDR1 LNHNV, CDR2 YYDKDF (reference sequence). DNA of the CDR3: TGTGCCACCAGCAGAGGTAGCGGGGATACGCAGTATTTT. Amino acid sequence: CATSRGSGDTQYF.

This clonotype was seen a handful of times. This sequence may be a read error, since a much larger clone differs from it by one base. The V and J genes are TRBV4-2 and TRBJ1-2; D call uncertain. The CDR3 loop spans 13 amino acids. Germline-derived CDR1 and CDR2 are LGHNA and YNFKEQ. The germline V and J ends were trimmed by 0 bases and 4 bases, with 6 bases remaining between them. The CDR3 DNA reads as TGTGCCAGCAGCCAAGAAGCAAGCTATGGCTACACCTTC. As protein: CASSQEASYGYTF.

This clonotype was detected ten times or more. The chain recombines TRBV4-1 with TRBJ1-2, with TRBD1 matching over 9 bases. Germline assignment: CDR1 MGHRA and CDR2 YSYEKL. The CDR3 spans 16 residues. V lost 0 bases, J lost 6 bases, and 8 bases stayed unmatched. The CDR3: CASSQEGGTGFDGYTF. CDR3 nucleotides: TGCGCCAGCAGCCAAGAGGGGGGGACAGGGTTTGATGGCTACACCTTC.

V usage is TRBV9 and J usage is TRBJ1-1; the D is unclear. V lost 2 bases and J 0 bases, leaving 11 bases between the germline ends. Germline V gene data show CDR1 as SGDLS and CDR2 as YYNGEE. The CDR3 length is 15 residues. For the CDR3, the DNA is TGTGCCAGCAGCGTGCAAGGGCAGATGAACACTGAAGCTTTCTTT. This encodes CASSVQGQMNTEAFF.